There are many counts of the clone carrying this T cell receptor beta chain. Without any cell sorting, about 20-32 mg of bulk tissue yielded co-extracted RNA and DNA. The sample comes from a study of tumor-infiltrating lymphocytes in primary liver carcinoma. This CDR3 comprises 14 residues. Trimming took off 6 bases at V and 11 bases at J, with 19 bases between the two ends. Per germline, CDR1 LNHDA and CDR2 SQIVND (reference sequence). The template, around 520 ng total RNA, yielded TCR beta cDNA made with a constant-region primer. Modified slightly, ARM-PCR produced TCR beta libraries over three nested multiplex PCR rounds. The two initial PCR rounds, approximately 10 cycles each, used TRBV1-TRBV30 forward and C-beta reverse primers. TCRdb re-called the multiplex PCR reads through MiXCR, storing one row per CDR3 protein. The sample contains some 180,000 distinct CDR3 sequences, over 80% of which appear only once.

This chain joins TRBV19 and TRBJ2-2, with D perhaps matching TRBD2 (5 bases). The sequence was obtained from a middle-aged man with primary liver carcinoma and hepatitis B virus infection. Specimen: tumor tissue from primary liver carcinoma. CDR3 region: CASRNGLTDVELFF. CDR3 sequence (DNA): TGTGCCAGTAGGAACGGACTTACCGACGTAGAGCTGTTTTTT.